The 2 T cell receptor beta chains below were found in one sample sequenced in a study of response to subunit inactivated influenza vaccine. From the RT-PCR reads, TCRdb called clonotypes with MiXCR, one entry per CDR3 protein. This table has some 500,000 distinct CDR3 sequences, about an eighth appearing once. The sequenced sample was PBMCs from blood, obtained about 6 weeks after vaccination. The receptors derive from a middle-aged man who received an inactivated influenza vaccine.

The CDR3 nucleotides read TGTGCCAGCAGCCATATGACGTCTGGGGGACACCCTGAGCAGTACTTC. It specifies CASSHMTSGGHPEQYF. The chain employs TRBV7-9 and TRBJ2-7; perhaps TRBD1 as D (6 bases). Germline V CDR1 and CDR2: SEHNR, FQNEAQ (reference sequence). Trimming removed 5 bases from V and 7 bases from J, with 24 bases in between. The length of the CDR3 is 16 residues.

About this clonotype: This may be a read error: a much more frequent sequence differs by one nucleotide. The genes are TRBV4-2 and TRBJ2-7, with TRBD2 identical over 8 bases. The V gene's germline CDR1 is LGHNA and CDR2 YNFKEQ. V was pared by 0 bases and J by 4 bases, with 11 bases of the junction left unmatched. The CDR3 consists of 17 residues. The CDR3 region is CASSQERFAGGRYEQYF. The CDR3 bases are TGTGCCAGCAGCCAAGAAAGGTTCGCTGGCGGGAGGTACGAGCAGTACTTC.